The subject of this entry is one TCR beta chain. Other DNA variants within this sample encode the same CDR3. The data stem from a study of OX40 agonist ivuxolimab in advanced cancers. Libraries were prepared by immunoSEQ multiplex PCR; TCRdb keeps only in-frame clonotypes and omits some of them. The sample contains over 100,000 clones, around 93% of which appear only once. The TCR comes from an adult with an advanced solid tumor such as melanoma, head and neck, liver or kidney cancer. The sample here was CD4+ or CD8+ T cells sorted from blood, taken in a trial of the OX40 agonist ivuxolimab.

CDR3 DNA: TGTGCCAGCAGTTTAACGGGACAGAACACCGGGGAGCTGTTTTTT. Its translation: CASSLTGQNTGELFF. The chain is built from TRBV9 and TRBJ2-2, with a possible D match to TRBD1 (6 bases). Germline loops: CDR1 SGDLS, CDR2 YYNGEE. The germline V and J ends were trimmed by 5 bases and 1 base, with 12 bases remaining between them. This CDR3 comprises 15 residues.